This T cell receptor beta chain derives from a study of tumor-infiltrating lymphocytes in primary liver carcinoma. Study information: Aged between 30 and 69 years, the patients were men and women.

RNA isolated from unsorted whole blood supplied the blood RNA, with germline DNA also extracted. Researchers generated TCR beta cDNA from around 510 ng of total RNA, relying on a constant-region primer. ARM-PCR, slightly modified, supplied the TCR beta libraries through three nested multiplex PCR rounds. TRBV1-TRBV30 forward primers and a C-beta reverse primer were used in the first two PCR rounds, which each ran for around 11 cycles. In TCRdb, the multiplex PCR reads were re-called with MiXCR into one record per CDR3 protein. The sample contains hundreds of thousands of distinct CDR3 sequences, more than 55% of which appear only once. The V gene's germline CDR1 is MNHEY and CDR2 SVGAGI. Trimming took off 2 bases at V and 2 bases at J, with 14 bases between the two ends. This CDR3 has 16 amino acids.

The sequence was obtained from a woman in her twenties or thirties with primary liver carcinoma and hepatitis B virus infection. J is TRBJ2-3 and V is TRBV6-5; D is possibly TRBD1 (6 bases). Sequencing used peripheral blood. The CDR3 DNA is TGTGCCAGCAGTTACGGTTGGACAGAAAACACAGATACGCAGTATTTT. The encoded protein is CASSYGWTENTDTQYF.